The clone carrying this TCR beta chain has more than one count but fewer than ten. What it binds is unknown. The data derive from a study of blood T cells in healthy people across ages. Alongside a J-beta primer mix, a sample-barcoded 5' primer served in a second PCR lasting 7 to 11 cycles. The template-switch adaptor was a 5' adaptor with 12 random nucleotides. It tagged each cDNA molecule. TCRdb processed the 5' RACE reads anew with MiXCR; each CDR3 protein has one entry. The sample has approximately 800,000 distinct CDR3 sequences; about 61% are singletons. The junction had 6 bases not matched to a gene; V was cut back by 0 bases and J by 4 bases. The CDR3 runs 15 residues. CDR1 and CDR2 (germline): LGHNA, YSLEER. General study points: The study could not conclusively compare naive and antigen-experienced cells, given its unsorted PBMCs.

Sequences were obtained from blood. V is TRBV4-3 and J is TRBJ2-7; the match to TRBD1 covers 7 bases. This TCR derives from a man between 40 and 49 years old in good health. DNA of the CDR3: TGCGCCAGCAGCCAAGAAGGGGGCAAGTCGTACGAGCAGTACTTC. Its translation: CASSQEGGKSYEQYF.